This paragraph covers one T cell receptor (beta chain) sequence. Its antigen is not known. The source of the sample is a study of T cells after yellow fever vaccination. Study results and caveats: Contamination of FACS-sorted repertoires by abundant clonotypes from the bulk population could occur. Only a minor proportion of clonotypes was detected across both CD4 and CD8 compartments. Post-booster repertoires contained most primary-vaccination clones again (about 95% CD4, about 90% CD8).

UMIs and a universal primer site were added when TCR cDNA was made by 5'RACE template switching. From the 5' RACE reads, TCRdb called clonotypes with MiXCR, one entry per CDR3 protein. Of 400,000 or so distinct CDR3 sequences detected, approximately 19% appear once; the ten largest clones hold 18%. Trimming removed 6 bases from V and 8 bases from J; junction bases left unmatched: 18. This CDR3 comprises 17 residues. Looked up from germline, CDR1 is LNHDA and CDR2 is SQIVND (reference sequence). The input for sequencing was PBMCs, taken before the yellow fever booster vaccination. The genes are TRBV19 and TRBJ1-4; 7 bases are shared with TRBD1. The source is a young man who received the YFV17D yellow fever vaccine. The CDR3 DNA sequence: TGTGCCAGTAGATCCCGAGGGTCGGGACAGCCTTTGGAAAAACTGTTTTTT. Residues: CASRSRGSGQPLEKLFF. The full variable domain, completed using reference TRBV19 and TRBJ1-4, is DGGITQSPKYLFRKEGQNVTLSCEQNLNHDAMYWYRQDPGQGLRLIYYSQIVNDFQKGDIAEGYSVSREKKESFPLTVTSAQKNPTAFYLCASRSRGSGQPLEKLFFGSGTQLSVL.